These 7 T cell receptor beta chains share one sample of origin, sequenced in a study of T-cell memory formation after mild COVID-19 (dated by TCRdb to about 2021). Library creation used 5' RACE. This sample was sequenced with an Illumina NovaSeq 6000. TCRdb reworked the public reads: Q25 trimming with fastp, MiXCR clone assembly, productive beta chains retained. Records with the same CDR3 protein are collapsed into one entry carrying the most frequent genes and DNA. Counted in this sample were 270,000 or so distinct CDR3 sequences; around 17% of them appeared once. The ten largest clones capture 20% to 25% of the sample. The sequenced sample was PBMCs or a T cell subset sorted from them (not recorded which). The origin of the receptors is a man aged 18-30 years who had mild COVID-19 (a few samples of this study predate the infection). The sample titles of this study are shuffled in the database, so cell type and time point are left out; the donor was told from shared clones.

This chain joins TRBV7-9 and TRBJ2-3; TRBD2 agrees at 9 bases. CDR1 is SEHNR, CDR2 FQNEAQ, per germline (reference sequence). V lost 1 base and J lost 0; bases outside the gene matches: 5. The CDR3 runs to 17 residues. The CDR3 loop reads CASSLVVAGGSTDTQYF. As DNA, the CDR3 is TGTGCCAGCAGCTTAGTAGTCGCGGGGGGGAGCACAGATACGCAGTATTTT.

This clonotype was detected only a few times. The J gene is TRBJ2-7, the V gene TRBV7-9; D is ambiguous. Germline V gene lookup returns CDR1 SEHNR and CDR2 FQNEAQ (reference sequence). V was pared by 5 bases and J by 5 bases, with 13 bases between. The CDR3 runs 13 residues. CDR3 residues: CASSRTGFDEQYV. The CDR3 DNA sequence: TGTGCCAGCAGCCGGACGGGTTTTGACGAGCAGTACGTC.

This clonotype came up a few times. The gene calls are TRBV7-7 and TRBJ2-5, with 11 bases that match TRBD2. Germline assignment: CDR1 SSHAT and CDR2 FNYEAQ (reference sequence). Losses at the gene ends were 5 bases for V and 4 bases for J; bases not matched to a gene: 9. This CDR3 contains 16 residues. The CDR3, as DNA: TGTGCCAGCAGCAGAGGGGCGGGGACTAGCGGAGAGACCCAGTACTTC. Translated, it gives CASSRGAGTSGETQYF.

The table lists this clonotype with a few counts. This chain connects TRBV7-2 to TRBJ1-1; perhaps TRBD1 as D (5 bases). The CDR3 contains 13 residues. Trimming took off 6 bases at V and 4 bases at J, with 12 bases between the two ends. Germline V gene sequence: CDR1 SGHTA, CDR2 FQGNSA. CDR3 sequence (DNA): TGTGCCAGCAGTCCCCAGGGACGCACTGAAGCTTTCTTT. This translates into CASSPQGRTEAFF.

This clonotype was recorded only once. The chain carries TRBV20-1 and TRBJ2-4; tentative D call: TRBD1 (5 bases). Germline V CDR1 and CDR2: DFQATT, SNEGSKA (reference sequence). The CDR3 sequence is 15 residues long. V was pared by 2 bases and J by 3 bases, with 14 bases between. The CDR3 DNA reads TGCAGTGCTAGATCCCCAGCGACAGTCAAAAACATTCAGTACTTC. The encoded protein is CSARSPATVKNIQYF.

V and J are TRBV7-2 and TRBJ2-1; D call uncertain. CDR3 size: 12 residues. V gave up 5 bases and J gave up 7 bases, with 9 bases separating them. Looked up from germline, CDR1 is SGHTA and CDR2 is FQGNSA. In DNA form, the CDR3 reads TGTGCCAGCAGCCCCCCTAATAATGAGCAGTTCTTC. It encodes CASSPPNNEQFF. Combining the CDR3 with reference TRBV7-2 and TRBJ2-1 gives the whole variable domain GAGVSQSPSNKVTEKGKDVELRCDPISGHTALYWYRQSLGQGLEFLIYFQGNSAPDKSGLPSDRFSAERTGGSVSTLTIQRTQQEDSAVYLCASSPPNNEQFFGPGTRLTVL.

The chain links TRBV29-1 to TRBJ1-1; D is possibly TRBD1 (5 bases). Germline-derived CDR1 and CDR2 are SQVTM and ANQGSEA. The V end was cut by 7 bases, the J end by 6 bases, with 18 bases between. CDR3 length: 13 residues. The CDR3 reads CSGTIDPHSEAFF. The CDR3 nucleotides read TGCAGCGGGACAATTGACCCACACTCTGAAGCTTTCTTT.